Described below is a single T cell receptor beta chain sequence and its context. The sample belongs to a study of T cell changes during pregnancy in multiple sclerosis. The assay was immunoSEQ multiplex PCR, and TCRdb's table has in-frame clones only and misses some. In the table there are around 50,000 clones, about 83% of which are singletons. V was clipped by 3 bases and J by 0 bases, with 11 bases between them. This CDR3 comprises 15 residues. CDR1 and CDR2 (germline): ENHRY, SYGVKD. This TCR derives from a human donor whose cells served as feeder cells for cultures in a pregnancy study. Specimen: peripheral blood from another person, used as feeder cells. The V call is TRBV10-3, the J call TRBJ1-2; TRBD1 is a possible D gene (5 bases). CDR3 DNA sequence: TGTGCCATCAGTGATGGGACGGAGACTAACTATGGCTACACCTTC. Its protein product is CAISDGTETNYGYTF.